The entry that follows covers one T cell receptor beta chain sequence. Its matching antigen is unknown. Documented time point: week 11, during vaccination. One vaccine dose held 300 ug of mutant IDH1 20-mer peptide and came with topical imiquimod. The data belong to a study of a mutant IDH1 vaccine in newly diagnosed glioma. Study in general: Beginning 4-6 weeks after radiotherapy alone, or with temozolomide cycles, vaccination took place. Treated individuals were roughly 62% male and approximately 38% female, averaging about 37 years of age. Study-wide results and limits: In about 93% of patients, immune responses induced by the vaccine occurred.

Repertoires were generated with immunoSEQ multiplex PCR, while TCRdb's copy carries only in-frame clones and drops some. Of roughly 120,000 clones in the sample, over 75% are singletons; the top ten hold 5.5%. The TCR originated in a man aged 40-55 years with glioma. Sample: PBMCs, taken from a glioma patient whose treatment included an IDH1 peptide vaccine.

CDR3 residues: CASSPYRGDEQFF. Here the CDR3 DNA reads TGTGCCAGCTCACCGTACAGGGGTGATGAGCAGTTCTTC. The V and J genes are TRBV18 and TRBJ2-1; 7 nucleotides align to TRBD1. Germline V lookup: CDR1 KGHSH, CDR2 LQKENI. The CDR3 consists of 13 residues. J gave up 8 bases and V 3 bases, and 4 bases lay outside the gene matches.